This T cell receptor (beta chain) is from a study of beta chain features in type 1 diabetes. Whole-study results and caveats: Moderate but significant shortening of TCRB CDR3s was recorded in all four CD4+ subsets from Type 1 diabetes patients.

The whole isolated RNA underwent reverse transcription, so sequencing captured expressed TCRB transcripts. Sequencing was performed with immunoSEQ multiplex PCR; in TCRdb, only in-frame clones are kept and a portion is missing. The profile shows about 300,000 clones, about 14% of them singletons. This clone was counted between two and nine times. Its matching antigen is unknown. Unmatched junction bases numbered 3, after V lost 3 bases and J lost 2 bases. This CDR3 is built from 15 residues. Germline V lookup: CDR1 GTSNPN, CDR2 SVGIG (reference sequence). The sample consisted of naive CD4+ T cells from blood. This rearrangement joins TRBV30 to TRBJ2-3; 12 positions match TRBD2. The TCR was taken from a woman under 30 with type 1 diabetes. The CDR3 reads CAWSRLAGVTDTQYF. The CDR3 DNA sequence: TGTGCCTGGAGCCGACTAGCGGGGGTCACAGATACGCAGTATTTT.